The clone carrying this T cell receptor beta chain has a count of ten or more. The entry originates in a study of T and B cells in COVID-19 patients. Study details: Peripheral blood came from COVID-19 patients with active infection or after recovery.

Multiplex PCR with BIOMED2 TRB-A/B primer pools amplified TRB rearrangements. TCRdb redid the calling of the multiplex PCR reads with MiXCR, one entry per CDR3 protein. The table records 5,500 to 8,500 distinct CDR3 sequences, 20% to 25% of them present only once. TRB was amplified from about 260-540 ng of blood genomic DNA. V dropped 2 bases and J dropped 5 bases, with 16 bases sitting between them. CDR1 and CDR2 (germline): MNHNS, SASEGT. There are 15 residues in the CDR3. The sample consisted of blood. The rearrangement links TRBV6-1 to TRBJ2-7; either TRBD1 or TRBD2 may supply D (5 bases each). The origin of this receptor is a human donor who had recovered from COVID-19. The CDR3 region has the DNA TGTGCCAGCAGTGAACAAGTTTTGGGGACGCACGAGCAGTACTTC. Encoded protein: CASSEQVLGTHEQYF.